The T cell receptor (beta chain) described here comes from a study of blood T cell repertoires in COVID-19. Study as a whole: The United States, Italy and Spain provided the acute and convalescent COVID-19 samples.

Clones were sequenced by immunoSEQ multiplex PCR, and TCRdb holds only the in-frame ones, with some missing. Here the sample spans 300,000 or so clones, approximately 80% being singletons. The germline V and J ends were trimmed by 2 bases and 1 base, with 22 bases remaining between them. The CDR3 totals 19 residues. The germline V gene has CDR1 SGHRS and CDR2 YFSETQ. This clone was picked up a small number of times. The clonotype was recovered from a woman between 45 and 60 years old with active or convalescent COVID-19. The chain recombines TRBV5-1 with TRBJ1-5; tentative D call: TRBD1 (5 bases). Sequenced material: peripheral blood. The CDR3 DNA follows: TGCGCCAGCAGCTTTTTCTTTATCTCCGGGGGAAGAAGCAATCAGCCCCAGCATTTT. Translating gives CASSFFFISGGRSNQPQHF.